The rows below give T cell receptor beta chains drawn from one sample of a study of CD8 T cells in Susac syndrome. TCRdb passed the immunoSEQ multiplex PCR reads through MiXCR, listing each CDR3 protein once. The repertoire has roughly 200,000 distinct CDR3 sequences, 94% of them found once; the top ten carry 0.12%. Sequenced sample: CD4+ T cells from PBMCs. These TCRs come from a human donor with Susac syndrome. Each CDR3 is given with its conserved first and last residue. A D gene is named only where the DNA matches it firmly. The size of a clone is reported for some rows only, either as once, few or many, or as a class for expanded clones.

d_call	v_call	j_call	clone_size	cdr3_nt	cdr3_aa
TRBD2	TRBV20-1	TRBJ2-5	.	TGCAGTTCGGGACTAGCGGGAGAGACCCAGTACTTC	CSSGLAGETQYF
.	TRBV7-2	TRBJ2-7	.	TGTGCCAGCAGCAATAAACCCCGAGGGGAGCAGTACTTC	CASSNKPRGEQYF
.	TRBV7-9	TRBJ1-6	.	TGTGCCAGCAGCCGAATCATAGCCTCGGGTGGGACACCCCTCCACTTT	CASSRIIASGGTPLHF
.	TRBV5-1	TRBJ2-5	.	TGCGCCAGCAGCTTGGCAGGGCTAGATGCAGAGACCCAGTACTTC	CASSLAGLDAETQYF
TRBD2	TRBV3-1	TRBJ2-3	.	TGTGCCAGCAGACCCTGGACTAGCGGGGGGGCCAGCACAGATACGCAGTATTTT	CASRPWTSGGASTDTQYF
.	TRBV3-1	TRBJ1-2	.	TGTGCCAGCAGCCAAGCCCTGGGGTCGGGCTATGGCTACACCTTC	CASSQALGSGYGYTF
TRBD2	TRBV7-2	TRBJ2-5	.	TGTGCCAGCACCGATCCGCGGGGGTCTGTCGAGACCCAGTACTTC	CASTDPRGSVETQYF
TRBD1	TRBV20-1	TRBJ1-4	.	TGCAGTGCTAGAGAGACAGGGCGAGGAGAAAAACTGTTTTTT	CSARETGRGEKLFF
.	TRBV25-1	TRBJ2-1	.	TGTGCCAGCAGTGAACGAAGTGAGCAGTTCTTC	CASSERSEQFF
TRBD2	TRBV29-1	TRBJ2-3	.	TGCAGCGTTGAATACAGCGGGGGGGCGGCAGATACGCAGTATTTT	CSVEYSGGAADTQYF
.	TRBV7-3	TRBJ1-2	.	TGTGCCAGCGGCCGAGCCGGACCCGACTATGGCTACACCTTC	CASGRAGPDYGYTF
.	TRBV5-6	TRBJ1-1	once	TGTGCCAGCTACTTTTGGGGTGCGGGATTAGCTTTCTTT	CASYFWGAGLAFF
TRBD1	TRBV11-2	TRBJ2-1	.	TGTGCCAGCAGGACAGGGAAAGGGTCCTACAATGAGCAGTTCTTC	CASRTGKGSYNEQFF
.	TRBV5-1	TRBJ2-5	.	TGCGCCAGCAGCTTAACCGGGACACTACTCCAAGAGACCCAGTACTTC	CASSLTGTLLQETQYF
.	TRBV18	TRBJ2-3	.	TGTGCCAGCTCACCGGAGGGGGATACGCAGTATTTT	CASSPEGDTQYF
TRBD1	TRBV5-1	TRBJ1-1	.	TGCGCCAGCAGCCCCGGGGGACAGGGAACTGAAGCTTTCTTT	CASSPGGQGTEAFF
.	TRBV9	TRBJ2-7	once	TGTGCCAGCACCAAAGGGTTACCCTCCTACGAGCAGTACTTC	CASTKGLPSYEQYF
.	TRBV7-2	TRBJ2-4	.	TGTGCCAGCAGCTTAACAGTAGCCAAAAACATTCAGTACTTC	CASSLTVAKNIQYF
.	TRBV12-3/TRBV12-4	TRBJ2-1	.	TGTGCCAGCAGTCCCAGGACAGGGAGGGTTAATGAGCAGTTCTTC	CASSPRTGRVNEQFF
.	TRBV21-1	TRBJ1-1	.	TGTGCCAGCAGCGACAGGGGTTCATCCGCAGCTTTCTTT	CASSDRGSSAAFF
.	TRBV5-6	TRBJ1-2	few	TGTGCCAGCAGCTTGGGGTCCTCATATGGCTACACCTTC	CASSLGSSYGYTF
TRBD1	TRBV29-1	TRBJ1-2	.	TGCAGCGTGGACAGGGGCTATGGCTACACCTTC	CSVDRGYGYTF
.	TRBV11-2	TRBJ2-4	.	TGTGCCAGCAGCTTAAACCCGGCCGCCCCTAGCATTCAGTACTTC	CASSLNPAAPSIQYF
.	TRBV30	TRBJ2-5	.	TGTGCCTGGGGGACAAAAGAGACCCAGTACTTC	CAWGTKETQYF
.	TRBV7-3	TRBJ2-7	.	TGTGCCAGCAGCCGTACAGGGTCGGACGAGCAGTACTTC	CASSRTGSDEQYF
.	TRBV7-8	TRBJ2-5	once	TGTGCCAGCAGCTTCCCAACAGTACAAGAGACCCAGTACTTC	CASSFPTVQETQYF
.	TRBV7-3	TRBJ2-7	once	TGTGCCAGCAGCGCCCGCAACACCGGCGAGCAGTACTTC	CASSARNTGEQYF
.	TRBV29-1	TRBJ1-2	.	TGCAGCGTGGAAGGAAACTATGGCTACACCTTC	CSVEGNYGYTF
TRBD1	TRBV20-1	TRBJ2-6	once	TGCAGTGCTAGAGTCACAGGGGGCCAGAGCTCTGGGGCCAACGTCCTGACTTTC	CSARVTGGQSSGANVLTF
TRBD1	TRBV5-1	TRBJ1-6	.	TGCGCCAGCAGGGACAGGGCGAATTCACCCCTCCACTTT	CASRDRANSPLHF
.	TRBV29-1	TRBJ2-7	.	TGCAGCGTTCGTGGGGACATCGGCGGCTACGAGCAGTACTTC	CSVRGDIGGYEQYF
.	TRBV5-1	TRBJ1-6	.	TGCGCCAGCAGCTACGGCAGAGGGAATTCACCCCTCCACTTT	CASSYGRGNSPLHF